This passage covers 17 T cell receptor beta chains from one sample sequenced in a study of identical twins. TCRdb processed the 5' RACE reads anew with MiXCR; each CDR3 protein has one entry. Of around 500,000 distinct CDR3 sequences listed, over 12% are singletons. These same data were also listed under a study on yellow fever vaccine responses in identical twins.

Sequenced sample: CD4+ T cells sorted from blood. All receptors derive from a woman aged 18-29 years in good health.

The chain recombines TRBV7-8 with TRBJ2-1; D is uncertain. The CDR3 loop spans 16 amino acids. V was clipped by 0 bases and J by 3 bases, with 12 bases between them. From germline, CDR1 is SGHVS and CDR2 FQNEAQ. The CDR3 nucleotides are TGTGCCAGCAGCTTAGCGTCCAGGCGTTTCTACAATGAGCAGTTCTTC. This gives the protein CASSLASRRFYNEQFF.

The rearrangement uses TRBV12-3 or TRBV12-4 and TRBJ2-7; 9 nucleotides match TRBD1. Trimming cost V 5 bases and J 2 bases; bases outside gene matches: 7. The CDR3 length is 15 residues. The CDR3 DNA reads TGTGCCAGCAGTCGAGCGGACAGGGGCCCCTACGAGCAGTACTTC. It translates to CASSRADRGPYEQYF.

V and J are TRBV29-1 and TRBJ2-1; 9 bases align to TRBD1. With 2 bases clipped from V and 6 bases from J, the junction kept 8 bases outside the gene matches. The CDR3 is made up of 15 amino acids. Germline assignment: CDR1 SQVTM and CDR2 ANQGSEA. The CDR3 region has the DNA TGCAGCGTTGAAATGGGACAGGGCGTGGCCAATGAGCAGTTCTTC. This translates into CSVEMGQGVANEQFF.

This clonotype was seen just once. V usage is TRBV23-1 and J usage is TRBJ2-1, with 7 bases identical to TRBD2. TRBV23-1 has ORF status, its function being uncertain. The CDR3 covers 15 residues. The V and J ends lost 4 bases and 5 bases, in that order; junction bases with no gene match: 8. The chain's CDR3 is CASSRIGLADNEQFF. The CDR3 DNA sequence: TGCGCCAGCAGTCGAATTGGGCTAGCGGACAATGAGCAGTTCTTC.

This clonotype has just a few counts. This chain's CDR3 is CATSDPGLAGGNEQFF. CDR3 coding DNA: TGTGCCACCAGTGACCCGGGACTAGCGGGGGGCAATGAGCAGTTCTTC. The chain has TRBV24-1 and TRBJ2-1, with TRBD2 matching over 15 bases. This CDR3 is 16 amino acids long. In germline, CDR1 is KGHDR, CDR2 SFDVKD. Trimming took 4 bases from V and 6 from J; bases not matched to a gene: 3.

This chain uses TRBV5-1 with TRBJ2-1, with 10 positions matching TRBD1. The V gene's germline CDR1 is SGHRS and CDR2 YFSETQ. CDR3 size: 15 residues. J lost 6 bases, V lost 4 bases, and 7 bases had no gene match. The CDR3 bases are TGCGCCAGCAGCCTCCGGGACAGGGGAGCCAATGAGCAGTTCTTC. Protein sequence: CASSLRDRGANEQFF.

This clonotype was detected only a few times. This chain links TRBV28 with TRBJ2-7; 9 nucleotides align to TRBD1. Germline V gene data show CDR1 as MDHEN and CDR2 as SYDVKM. After removal of 6 bases from V and 2 bases from J, the junction contained 5 bases not matched to a gene. The CDR3 runs 14 residues. CDR3 nucleotide sequence: TGTGCCAGCAGGACCGGGACAGGGACCTACGAGCAGTACTTC. Translating it yields CASRTGTGTYEQYF.

This chain joins TRBV5-6 and TRBJ2-7; D perhaps matches TRBD1 (6 bases). Trimming left V 4 bases short and J 0 bases short, with 17 bases between. CDR3 length: 16 residues. In germline, CDR1 is SGHDT, CDR2 YYEEEE. CDR3 protein: CASSPRPGQISYEQYF. The CDR3 nucleotides are TGTGCCAGCAGCCCTAGACCGGGACAAATCTCCTACGAGCAGTACTTC. Full variable domain (missing parts from reference TRBV5-6 and TRBJ2-7): DAGVTQSPTHLIKTRGQQVTLRCSPKSGHDTVSWYQQALGQGPQFIFQYYEEEERQRGNFPDRFSGHQFPNYSSELNVNALLLGDSALYLCASSPRPGQISYEQYFGPGTRLTVT.

This clonotype appeared a few times. This chain connects TRBV20-1 to TRBJ1-5, with D possibly being TRBD1 (6 bases). The CDR3 has 13 residues. CDR1 is DFQATT and CDR2 is SNEGSKA in the germline V gene (reference sequence). Trimming left V 2 bases short and J 5 bases short, with 10 bases between. In nucleotides, the CDR3 is TGCAGTGCTAGAAGAGGGGGGGATCAGCCCCAGCATTTT. This encodes CSARRGGDQPQHF.

This chain connects TRBV11-1 to TRBJ2-1; TRBD1 matches 7 bases. Germline V gene data show CDR1 as SGHAT and CDR2 as FQDESV (reference sequence). V trimming: 5 bases; J trimming: 0 bases; junction bases outside the gene matches: 16. The CDR3 loop spans 19 amino acids. DNA of the CDR3: TGTGCCAGCAGCCCAGAGGGCGGTAGAGGGGGCAGCTCCTACAATGAGCAGTTCTTC. Encoded protein: CASSPEGGRGGSSYNEQFF.

This clonotype was observed a few times. V is TRBV6-2 or TRBV6-3 and J is TRBJ2-5, with D tentatively TRBD2 (6 bases). This CDR3 is 14 amino acids long. Germline V lookup: CDR1 MNHEY, CDR2 SVGEGT. V lost 4 bases and J lost 7, with 16 bases in between. The CDR3 nucleotides are TGTGCCAGCAGTTCCTCGGGACGGCGGGGGACCCAGTACTTC. Translating gives CASSSSGRRGTQYF.

The chain combines TRBV20-1 with TRBJ2-3; D call uncertain. CDR1 DFQATT and CDR2 SNEGSKA come from the germline V gene (reference sequence). This CDR3 comprises 15 residues. Trimming cost V 6 bases and J 0 bases, with 16 bases left between them. The CDR3 spells CSAPFPRRSTDTQYF. As DNA, the CDR3 is TGCAGTGCCCCCTTCCCACGGCGCAGCACAGATACGCAGTATTTT.

This chain uses TRBV21-1 with TRBJ2-2; the DNA was not used to check the table's D call, TRBD1. TRBV21-1 is a pseudogene segment. CDR3 length: 13 amino acids. The CDR3 protein is CASSGTQERELFF. CDR3 in DNA: TGTGCCAGCAGCGGGACACAGGAGCGGGAGCTGTTTTTT.

This clonotype was seen a few times. CDR3 protein: CAIRKRGDTEAFF. DNA of the CDR3: TGTGCCATCAGGAAGAGGGGGGACACTGAAGCTTTCTTT. The chain recombines TRBV10-3 with TRBJ1-1; D perhaps matches TRBD1 (6 bases). The germline V and J ends were trimmed by 6 bases and 3 bases, with 11 bases remaining between them. Germline CDR1 is ENHRY and CDR2 is SYGVKD. The CDR3 sequence is 13 residues long.

This clonotype showed up many times. The chain joins TRBV5-1 to TRBJ1-1; D is uncertain. The CDR3 sequence is 15 residues long. The germline V and J ends were trimmed by 0 bases and 0 bases, with 9 bases remaining between them. In germline, CDR1 is SGHRS, CDR2 YFSETQ. The CDR3 sequence is CASSLAGSMNTEAFF. For the CDR3, the DNA is TGCGCCAGCAGCTTGGCCGGATCTATGAACACTGAAGCTTTCTTT. The full variable domain, rest sourced from reference TRBV5-1 and TRBJ1-1, is KAGVTQTPRYLIKTRGQQVTLSCSPISGHRSVSWYQQTPGQGLQFLFEYFSETQRNKGNFPGRFSGRQFSNSRSEMNVSTLELGDSALYLCASSLAGSMNTEAFFGQGTRLTVV.

This rearrangement joins TRBV4-3 to TRBJ2-1; D call uncertain. The CDR3 is 15 residues long. V lost 8 bases, J lost 0 bases, and 14 bases lay in between. The germline gives CDR1 LGHNA, CDR2 YSLEER. CDR3 sequence: CASSIAVSSYNEQFF. The CDR3 DNA reads TGCGCCAGCTCTATAGCCGTTAGCTCCTACAATGAGCAGTTCTTC.

For the CDR3, the DNA is TGTGCCAGCAGTTTAGGGACTAGCGGGAAAGCGCAGTATTTT. Amino acids: CASSLGTSGKAQYF. The V and J genes are TRBV12-3 or TRBV12-4 and TRBJ2-3; 12 bases are a match to TRBD2. CDR3 length: 14 amino acids. Germline trimming cut 1 base from V and 10 bases from J; bases unmatched to any gene: 3.